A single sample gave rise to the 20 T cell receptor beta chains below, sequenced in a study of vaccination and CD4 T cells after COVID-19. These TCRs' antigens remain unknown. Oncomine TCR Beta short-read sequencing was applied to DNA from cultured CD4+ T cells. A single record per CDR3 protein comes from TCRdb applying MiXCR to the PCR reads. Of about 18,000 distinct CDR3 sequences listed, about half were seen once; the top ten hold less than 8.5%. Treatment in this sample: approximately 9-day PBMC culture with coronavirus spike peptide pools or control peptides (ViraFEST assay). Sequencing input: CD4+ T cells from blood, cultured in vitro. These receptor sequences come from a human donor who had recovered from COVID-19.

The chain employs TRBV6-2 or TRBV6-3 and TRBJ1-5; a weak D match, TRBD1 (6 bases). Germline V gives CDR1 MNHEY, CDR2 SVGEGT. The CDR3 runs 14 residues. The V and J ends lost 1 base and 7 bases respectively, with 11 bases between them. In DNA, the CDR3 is TGTGCCAGCAGTTACTTGATTGGGGGCCAGCCCCAGCATTTT. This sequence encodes CASSYLIGGQPQHF.

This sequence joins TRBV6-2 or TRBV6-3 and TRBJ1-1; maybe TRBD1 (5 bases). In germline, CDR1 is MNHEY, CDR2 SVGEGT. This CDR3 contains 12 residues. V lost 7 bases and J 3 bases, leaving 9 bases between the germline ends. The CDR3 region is CASKGPDTEAFF. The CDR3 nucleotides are TGTGCCAGCAAGGGACCTGACACTGAAGCTTTCTTT.

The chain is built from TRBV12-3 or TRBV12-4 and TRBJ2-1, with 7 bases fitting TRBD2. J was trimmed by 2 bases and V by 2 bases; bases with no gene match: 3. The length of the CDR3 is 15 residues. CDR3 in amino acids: CASSLSGRAYNEQFF. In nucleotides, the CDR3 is TGTGCCAGCAGTTTAAGTGGGAGGGCCTACAATGAGCAGTTCTTC.

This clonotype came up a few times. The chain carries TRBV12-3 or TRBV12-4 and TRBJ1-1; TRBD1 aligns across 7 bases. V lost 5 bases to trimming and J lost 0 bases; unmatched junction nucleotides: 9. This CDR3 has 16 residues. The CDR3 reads CASSPARGLLNTEAFF. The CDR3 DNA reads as TGTGCCAGCAGTCCAGCCAGGGGGTTATTGAACACTGAAGCTTTCTTT.

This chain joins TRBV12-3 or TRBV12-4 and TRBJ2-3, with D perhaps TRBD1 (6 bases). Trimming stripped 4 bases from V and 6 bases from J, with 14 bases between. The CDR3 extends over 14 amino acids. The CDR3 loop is CASSSNRERDTQYF. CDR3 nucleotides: TGTGCCAGCAGTTCAAACAGGGAGAGGGATACGCAGTATTTT.

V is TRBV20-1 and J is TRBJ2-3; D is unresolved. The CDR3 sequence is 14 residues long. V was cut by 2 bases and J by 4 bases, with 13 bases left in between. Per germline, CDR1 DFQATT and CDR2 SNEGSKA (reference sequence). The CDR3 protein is CSARLAYLADTQYF. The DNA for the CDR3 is TGCAGTGCTAGACTCGCGTACTTGGCAGATACGCAGTATTTT.

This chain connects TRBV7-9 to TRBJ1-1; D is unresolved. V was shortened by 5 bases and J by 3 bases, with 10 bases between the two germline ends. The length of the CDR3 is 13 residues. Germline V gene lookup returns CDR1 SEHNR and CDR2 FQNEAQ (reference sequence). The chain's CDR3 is CASSLDQDTEAFF. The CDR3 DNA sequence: TGTGCCAGCAGCCTAGACCAGGACACTGAAGCTTTCTTT.

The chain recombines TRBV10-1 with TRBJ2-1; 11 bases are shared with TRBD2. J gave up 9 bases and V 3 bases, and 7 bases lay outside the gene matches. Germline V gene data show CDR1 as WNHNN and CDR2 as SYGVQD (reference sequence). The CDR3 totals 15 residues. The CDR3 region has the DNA TGCGCCAGCAGTGATACTAGCGGGAGTCTCAGTGAGCAGTTCTTC. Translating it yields CASSDTSGSLSEQFF.

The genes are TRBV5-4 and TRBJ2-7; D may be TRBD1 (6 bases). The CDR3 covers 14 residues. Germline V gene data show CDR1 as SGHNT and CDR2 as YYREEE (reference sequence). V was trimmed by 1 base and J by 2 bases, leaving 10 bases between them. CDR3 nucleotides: TGTGCCAGCAGCTTGAGAGGGGGAGCCTACGAGCAGTACTTC. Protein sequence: CASSLRGGAYEQYF. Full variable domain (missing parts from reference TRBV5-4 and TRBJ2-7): ETGVTQSPTHLIKTRGQQVTLRCSSQSGHNTVSWYQQALGQGPQFIFQYYREEENGRGNFPPRFSGLQFPNYSSELNVNALELDDSALYLCASSLRGGAYEQYFGPGTRLTVT.

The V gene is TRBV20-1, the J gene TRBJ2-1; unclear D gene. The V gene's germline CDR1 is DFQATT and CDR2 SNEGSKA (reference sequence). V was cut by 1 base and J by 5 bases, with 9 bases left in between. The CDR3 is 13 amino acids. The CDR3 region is CSARVPSHNEQFF. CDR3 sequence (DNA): TGCAGTGCTAGAGTACCCTCACACAATGAGCAGTTCTTC.

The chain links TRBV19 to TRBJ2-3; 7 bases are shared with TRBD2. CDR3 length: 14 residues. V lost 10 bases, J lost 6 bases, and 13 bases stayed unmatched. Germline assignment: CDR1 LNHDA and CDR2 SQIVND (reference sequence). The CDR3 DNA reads TGTGCCACCTCCCTTAGGCGGGAGTGGGATACGCAGTATTTT. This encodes CATSLRREWDTQYF.

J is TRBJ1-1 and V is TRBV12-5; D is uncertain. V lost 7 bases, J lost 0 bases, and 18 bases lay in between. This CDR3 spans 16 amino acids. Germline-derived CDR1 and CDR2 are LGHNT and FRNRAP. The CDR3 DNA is TGTGCTAGTGCTCCGGGCCCCACTGTCATGAACACTGAAGCTTTCTTT. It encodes CASAPGPTVMNTEAFF.

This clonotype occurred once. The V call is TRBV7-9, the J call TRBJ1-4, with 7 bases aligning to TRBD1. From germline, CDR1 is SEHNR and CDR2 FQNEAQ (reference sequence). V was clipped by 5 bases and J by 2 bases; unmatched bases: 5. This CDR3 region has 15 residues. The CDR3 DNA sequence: TGTGCCAGCAGCCAGGGGGGTACGACTAATGAAAAACTGTTTTTT. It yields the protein CASSQGGTTNEKLFF.

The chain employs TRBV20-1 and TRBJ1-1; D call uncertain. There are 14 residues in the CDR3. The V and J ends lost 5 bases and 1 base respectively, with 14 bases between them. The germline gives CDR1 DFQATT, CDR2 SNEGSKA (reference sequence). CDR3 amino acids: CSAYLGGQNTEAFF. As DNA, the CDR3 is TGCAGTGCTTATTTGGGCGGTCAGAACACTGAAGCTTTCTTT.

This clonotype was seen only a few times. This chain's CDR3 is CASSLVTTPRETQYF. The CDR3 nucleotides read TGTGCCAGCAGCTTAGTAACAACCCCGCGGGAGACCCAGTACTTC. The chain is built from TRBV11-2 and TRBJ2-5; D remains ambiguous. V dropped 1 base and J dropped 5 bases, with 14 bases sitting between them. The CDR3 runs 15 residues. Per the germline V gene, CDR1 is SGHAT and CDR2 is FQNNGV.

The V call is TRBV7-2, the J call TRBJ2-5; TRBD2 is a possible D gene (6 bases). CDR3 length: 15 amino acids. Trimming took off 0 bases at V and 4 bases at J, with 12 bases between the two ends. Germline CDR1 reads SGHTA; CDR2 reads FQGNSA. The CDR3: CASSLAGGKVETQYF. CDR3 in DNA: TGTGCCAGCAGCTTAGCGGGAGGCAAGGTAGAGACCCAGTACTTC.

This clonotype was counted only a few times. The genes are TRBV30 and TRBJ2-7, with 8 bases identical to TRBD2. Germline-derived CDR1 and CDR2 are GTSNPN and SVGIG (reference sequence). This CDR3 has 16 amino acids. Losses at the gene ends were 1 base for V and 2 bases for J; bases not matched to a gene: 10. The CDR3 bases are TGTGCCTGGAGTGACCCCTTAGCGGGAAGGACCTACGAGCAGTACTTC. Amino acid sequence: CAWSDPLAGRTYEQYF.

The CDR3 DNA reads TGCAGTGCTGCCGGGACAGGGAACAATGAGCAGTTCTTC. It codes for CSAAGTGNNEQFF. The genes are TRBV20-1 and TRBJ2-1; 9 bases match TRBD1. CDR3 size: 13 residues. CDR1 is DFQATT, CDR2 SNEGSKA, per germline (reference sequence). The V gene end was trimmed by 5 bases and the J gene end by 5 bases; junction bases not matched to a gene: 4.

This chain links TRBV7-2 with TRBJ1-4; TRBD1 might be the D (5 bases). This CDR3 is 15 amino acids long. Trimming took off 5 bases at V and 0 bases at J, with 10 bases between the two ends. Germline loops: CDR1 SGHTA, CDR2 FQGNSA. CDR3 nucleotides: TGTGCCAGCAGCGCCGGGACCTCAACTAATGAAAAACTGTTTTTT. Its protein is CASSAGTSTNEKLFF.

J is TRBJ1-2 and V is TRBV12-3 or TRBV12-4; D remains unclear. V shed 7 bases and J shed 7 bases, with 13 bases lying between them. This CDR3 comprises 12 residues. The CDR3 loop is CASTRGESGYTF. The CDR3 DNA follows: TGTGCCAGCACTCGCGGGGAGTCTGGCTACACCTTC.